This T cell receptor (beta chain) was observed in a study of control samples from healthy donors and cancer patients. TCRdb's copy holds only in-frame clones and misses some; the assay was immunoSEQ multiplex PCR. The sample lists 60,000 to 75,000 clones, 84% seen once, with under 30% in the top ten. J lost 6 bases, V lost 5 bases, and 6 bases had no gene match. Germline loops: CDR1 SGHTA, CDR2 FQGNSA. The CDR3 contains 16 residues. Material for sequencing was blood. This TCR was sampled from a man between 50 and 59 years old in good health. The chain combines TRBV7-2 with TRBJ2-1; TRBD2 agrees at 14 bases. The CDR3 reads CASSAPGLAGANEQFF. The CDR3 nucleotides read TGTGCCAGCAGCGCTCCGGGACTAGCGGGAGCCAATGAGCAGTTCTTC.